This note documents a single T cell receptor (beta chain) sequence. Its antigen is still unknown. No qualities accompany the bases; no much larger clone lies one base away. This sample is drawn from a study of T cell responses to AZD1222 COVID-19 vaccine (dated by TCRdb to 2020 to 2022). Background for the entire study: AZD1222 recipients with second doses at about 4 weeks or about 12 weeks were pooled, because spike-specific TCR depth and breadth did not differ between schedules. TCR sequencing was performed for some 250 trial participants, of whom around 200 were given two doses of AZD1222 and roughly 25 were given two doses of MenACWY control vaccine. Trial participants were enrolled into age subgroups of 18-55, 56-69 and 70-plus years, which contained about 150, 28 and 57 TCR-sequenced participants, respectively.

The study at large found these results: After two AZD1222 doses, spike-specific TCR breadth and depth were significantly higher than at day 0 and than in MenACWY recipients. The vaccine-associated CD4 TCRs covered the entire spike protein, and the dominant responses fell in regions 160-218 and 743-854. Participants were mostly white British and included more females than males, and it was suggested by the authors that clonal diversity may have been underestimated. Reportedly, almost half of the unique spike-specific TCRs recognized epitopes lying outside the regions that are mutated in the B.1.351 and B.1.1.7 variants. Conclusions about previously exposed vaccinees are limited, since just five to seven AZD1222 recipients were seropositive for SARS-CoV-2 at baseline. Because no samples from the day 14 peak response were available, repertoires could be characterized only after the peak T cell response. In the small 56-69-year group, the increase in depth fell short of significance, most likely because of low power.

The CDR3 goes from the cysteine to the phenylalanine over 15 residues. The retained sequence is limited to the CDR3, 45 bases, with the frame set at the first base. For this chain, trimming is 5 bases at the V end and 4 bases at the J end, and the number of junction bases without a gene match is 9. The germline V gene provides CDR1 MNHEY and CDR2 SVGAGI. The CDR3 regions of human TCRbeta chains were subjected to immunosequencing. The authors' pipeline ran thus. TCRs in the repertoires were matched against a reference library of SARS-CoV-2-specific TCRs that had been generated with the MIRA antigen-specificity platform. Breadth meant the fraction of unique TCRs that were SARS-CoV-2-associated, whereas depth meant the fraction of total T cells that were SARS-CoV-2-associated. Using the MIRA data, every spike-specific TCR was mapped to the spike region that the TCR reacted to and assigned to either a CD4 or a CD8 class. Log10-transformed breadth and depth values were compared by one-way ANOVA with Sidak's multiple comparisons tests. Here the immuneACCESS table is served through TCRdb, limited to in-frame sequences with V and J called. Missing clones are a known gap in these copies; in checked studies unresolved V genes cover under half, and the rest lacks a known reason. D and trimming come from the DNA, and the V and J calls and clone size come from that table. The sample table holds 120,000 or so clones, of which approximately 88% were seen once. Jointly, the top ten make up about 29% of the sample.

What this sample's time point label stands for: baseline before first vaccination. Vaccinee samples came from UK trials COV001 and COV002, including a single-blind randomized controlled phase 2/3 trial of AZD1222 (ChAdOx1 nCoV-19) in healthy adults. For TCRbeta chain sequencing, PBMC samples from trial participants were taken at day 0 and at day 28 after the second dose. The source is an adult in good health. Recombination connected TRBV6-5 to TRBJ2-7, with 9 central nucleotides matching TRBD2. Sequenced here: peripheral blood, sampled on day 0 of AZD1222 vaccination. The nucleotide sequence reads as follows: TGTGCCAGCAGTACCCCGGGACTAGCTTCATACGAGCAGTACTTC. This sequence encodes CASSTPGLASYEQYF.